The present T cell receptor (beta chain) was sequenced within a study of blood T cell repertoires in COVID-19. Profiling relied on immunoSEQ multiplex PCR, and the TCRdb table lists in-frame clones only, not all of them. Here the sample spans about 41,000 clones, about four fifths being singletons. CDR1 and CDR2 from the germline V gene are SGHTA and FQGNSA. Trimming removed 1 base at V and 3 bases at J, with 7 bases between. The CDR3 length is 14 residues. The sequencing sample was made of peripheral blood. This chain links TRBV7-2 with TRBJ1-5; tentatively, D is TRBD1 (5 bases). The sequence derives from a man aged 40-49 years with active or convalescent COVID-19. The CDR3 coding sequence is TGTGCCAGCAGCTTAGAGGGGTACAATCAGCCCCAGCATTTT. Protein sequence: CASSLEGYNQPQHF.